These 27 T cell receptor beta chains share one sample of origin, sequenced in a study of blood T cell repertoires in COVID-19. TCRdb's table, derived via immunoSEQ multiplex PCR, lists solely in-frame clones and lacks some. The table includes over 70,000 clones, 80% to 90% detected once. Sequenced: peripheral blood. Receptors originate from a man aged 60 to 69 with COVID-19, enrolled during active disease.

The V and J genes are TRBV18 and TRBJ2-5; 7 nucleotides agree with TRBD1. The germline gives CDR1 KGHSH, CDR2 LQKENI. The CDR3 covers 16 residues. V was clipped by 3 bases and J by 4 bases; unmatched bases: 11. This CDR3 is CASSPRGRGIGETQYF. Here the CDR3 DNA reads TGTGCCAGCTCACCGAGAGGCAGGGGGATAGGAGAGACCCAGTACTTC.

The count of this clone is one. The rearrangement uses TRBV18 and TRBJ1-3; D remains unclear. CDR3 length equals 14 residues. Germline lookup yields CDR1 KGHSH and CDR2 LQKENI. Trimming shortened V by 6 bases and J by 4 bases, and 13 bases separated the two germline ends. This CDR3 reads CASSMGVTGNTIYF. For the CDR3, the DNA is TGTGCCAGCTCTATGGGAGTAACAGGAAACACCATATATTTT.

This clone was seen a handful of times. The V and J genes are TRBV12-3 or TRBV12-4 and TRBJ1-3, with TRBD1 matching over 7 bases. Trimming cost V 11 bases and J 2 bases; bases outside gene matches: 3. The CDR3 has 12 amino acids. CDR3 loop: CAADRAGNTIYF. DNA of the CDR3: TGTGCCGCCGACAGGGCTGGAAACACCATATATTTT.

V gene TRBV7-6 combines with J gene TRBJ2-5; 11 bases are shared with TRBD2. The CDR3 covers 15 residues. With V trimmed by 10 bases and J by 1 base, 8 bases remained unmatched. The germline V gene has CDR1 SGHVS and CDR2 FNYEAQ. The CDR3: CATQTGTSGQETQYF. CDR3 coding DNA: TGTGCCACCCAAACCGGGACTAGCGGCCAAGAGACCCAGTACTTC.

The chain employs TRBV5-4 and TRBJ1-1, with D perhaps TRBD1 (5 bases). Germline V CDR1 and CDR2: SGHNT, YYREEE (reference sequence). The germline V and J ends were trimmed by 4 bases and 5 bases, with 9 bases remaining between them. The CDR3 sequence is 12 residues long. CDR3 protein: CASSRGGTEAFF. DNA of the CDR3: TGTGCCAGCAGCCGCGGGGGGACTGAAGCTTTCTTT.

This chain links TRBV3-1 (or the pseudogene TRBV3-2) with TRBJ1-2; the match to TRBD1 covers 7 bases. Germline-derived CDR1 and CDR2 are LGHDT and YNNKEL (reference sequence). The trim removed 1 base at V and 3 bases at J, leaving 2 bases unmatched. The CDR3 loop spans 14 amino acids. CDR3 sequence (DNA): TGTGCCAGCAGCCAAGCCACAGGGGACTATGGCTACACCTTC. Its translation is CASSQATGDYGYTF.

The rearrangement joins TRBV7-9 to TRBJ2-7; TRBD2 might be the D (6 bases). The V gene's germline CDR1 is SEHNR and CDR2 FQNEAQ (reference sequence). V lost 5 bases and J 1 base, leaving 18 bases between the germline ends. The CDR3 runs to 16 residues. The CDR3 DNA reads TGTGCCAGCAGCCCGCGGAGGGACGGAGAGTCCTACGAGCAGTACTTC. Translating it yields CASSPRRDGESYEQYF.

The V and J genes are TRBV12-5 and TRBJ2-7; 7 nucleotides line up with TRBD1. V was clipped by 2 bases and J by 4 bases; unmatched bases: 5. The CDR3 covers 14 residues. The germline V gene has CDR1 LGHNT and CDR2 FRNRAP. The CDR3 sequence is CASGLTGTVYEQYF. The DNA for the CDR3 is TGTGCTAGTGGTTTGACCGGGACAGTTTACGAGCAGTACTTC.

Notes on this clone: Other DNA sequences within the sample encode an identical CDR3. In DNA, the CDR3 is TGTGCCAGCAGCCAAGGACAGGGTGGGAATTCACCCCTCCACTTT. Its translation: CASSQGQGGNSPLHF. The genes are TRBV9 and TRBJ1-6; 8 nucleotides align to TRBD1. Germline values: CDR1 SGDLS, CDR2 YYNGEE. CDR3 length: 15 amino acids. J lost 7 bases, V lost 4 bases, and 7 bases had no gene match. Complete variable domain (other parts from reference TRBV9 and TRBJ1-6): DSGVTQTPKHLITATGQRVTLRCSPRSGDLSVYWYQQSLDQGLQFLIQYYNGEERAKGNILERFSAQQFPDLHSELNLSSLELGDSALYFCASSQGQGGNSPLHFGNGTRLTVT.

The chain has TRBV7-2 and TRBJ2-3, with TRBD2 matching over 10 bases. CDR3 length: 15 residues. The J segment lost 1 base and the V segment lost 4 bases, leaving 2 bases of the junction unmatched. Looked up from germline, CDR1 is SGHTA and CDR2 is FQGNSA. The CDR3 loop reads CASSSGTSGTDTQYF. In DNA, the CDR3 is TGTGCCAGCAGCTCCGGGACTAGCGGCACAGATACGCAGTATTTT.

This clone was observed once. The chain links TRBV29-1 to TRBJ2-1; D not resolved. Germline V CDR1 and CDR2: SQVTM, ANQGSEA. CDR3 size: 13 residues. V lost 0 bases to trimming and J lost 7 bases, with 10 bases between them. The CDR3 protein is CSVEDRQSNEQFF. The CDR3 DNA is TGCAGCGTTGAAGATCGACAATCTAATGAGCAGTTCTTC.

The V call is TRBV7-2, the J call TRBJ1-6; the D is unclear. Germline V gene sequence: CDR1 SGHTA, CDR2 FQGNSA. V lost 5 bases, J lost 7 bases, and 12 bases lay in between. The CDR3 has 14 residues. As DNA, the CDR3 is TGTGCCAGCAGCCTGAGTGCCATAAATTCACCCCTCCACTTT. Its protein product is CASSLSAINSPLHF.

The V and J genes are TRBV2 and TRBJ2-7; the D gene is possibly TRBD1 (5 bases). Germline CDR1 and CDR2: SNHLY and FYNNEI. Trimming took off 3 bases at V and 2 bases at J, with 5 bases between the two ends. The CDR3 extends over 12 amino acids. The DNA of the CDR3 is TGTGCCAGCAGTGACAGGGCCTACGAGCAGTACTTC. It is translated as CASSDRAYEQYF.

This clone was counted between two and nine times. The CDR3, as DNA: TGTGCCAGCTCAACTAGGGACAGGTTAGCTAACTATGGCTACACCTTC. Its protein is CASSTRDRLANYGYTF. The V call is TRBV18, the J call TRBJ1-2, with 8 bases matching TRBD1. The length of the CDR3 is 16 residues. From germline, CDR1 is KGHSH and CDR2 LQKENI. V shed 5 bases and J 0 bases; nucleotides not matched to a gene: 8.

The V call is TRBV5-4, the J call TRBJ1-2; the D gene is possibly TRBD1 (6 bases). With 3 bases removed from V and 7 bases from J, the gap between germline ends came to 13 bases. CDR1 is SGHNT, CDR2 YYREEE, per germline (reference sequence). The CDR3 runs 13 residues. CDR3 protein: CASSSQGFGGYTF. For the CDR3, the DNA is TGTGCCAGCAGCTCACAGGGCTTCGGTGGCTACACCTTC.

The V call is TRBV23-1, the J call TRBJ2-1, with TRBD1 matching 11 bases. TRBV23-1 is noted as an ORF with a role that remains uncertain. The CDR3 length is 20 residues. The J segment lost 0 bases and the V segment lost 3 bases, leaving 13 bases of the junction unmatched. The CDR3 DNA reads TGCGCCAGCAGTCAGGAGGGGGACAGGGGGACTCCCAGCTCCTACAATGAGCAGTTCTTC. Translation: CASSQEGDRGTPSSYNEQFF.

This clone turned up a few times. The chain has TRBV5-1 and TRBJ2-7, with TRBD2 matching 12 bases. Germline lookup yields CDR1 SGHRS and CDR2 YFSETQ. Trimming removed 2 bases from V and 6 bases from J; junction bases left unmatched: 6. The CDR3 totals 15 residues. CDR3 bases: TGCGCCAGCAGCTTCTCGACTAGCGGGAGTTCCGAGCAGTACTTC. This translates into CASSFSTSGSSEQYF.

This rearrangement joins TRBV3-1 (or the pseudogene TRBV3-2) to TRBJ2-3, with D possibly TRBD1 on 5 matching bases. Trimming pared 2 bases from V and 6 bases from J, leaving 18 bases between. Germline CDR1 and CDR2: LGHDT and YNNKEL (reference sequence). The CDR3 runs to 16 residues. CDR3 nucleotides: TGTGCCAGCAGCCAAAATGGTGGCCAGGGTCCGGATACGCAGTATTTT. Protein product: CASSQNGGQGPDTQYF.

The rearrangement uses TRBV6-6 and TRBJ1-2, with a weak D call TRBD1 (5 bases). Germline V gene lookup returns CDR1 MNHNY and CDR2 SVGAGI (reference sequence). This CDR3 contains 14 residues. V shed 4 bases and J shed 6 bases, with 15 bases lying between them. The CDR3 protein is CASSFSLGEDGYTF. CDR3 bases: TGTGCCAGCAGTTTCTCGTTGGGGGAGGATGGCTACACCTTC.

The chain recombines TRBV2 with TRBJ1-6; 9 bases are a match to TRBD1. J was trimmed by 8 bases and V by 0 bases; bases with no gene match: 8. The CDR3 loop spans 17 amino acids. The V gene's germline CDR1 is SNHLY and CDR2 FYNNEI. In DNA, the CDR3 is TGTGCCAGCAGTGAAGCGCTTCAGGGGACAGGGCATTCACCCCTCCACTTT. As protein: CASSEALQGTGHSPLHF.

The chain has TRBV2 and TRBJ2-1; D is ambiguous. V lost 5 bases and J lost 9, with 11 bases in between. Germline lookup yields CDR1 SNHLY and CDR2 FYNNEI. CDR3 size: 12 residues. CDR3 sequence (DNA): TGTGCCAGCAGTCCCACGGTCGGTGAGCAGTTCTTC. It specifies CASSPTVGEQFF.

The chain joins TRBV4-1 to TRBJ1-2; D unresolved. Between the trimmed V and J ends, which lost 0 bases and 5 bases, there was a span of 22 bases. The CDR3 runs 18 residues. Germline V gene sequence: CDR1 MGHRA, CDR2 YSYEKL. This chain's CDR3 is CASSQDSGVRAYGYGYTF. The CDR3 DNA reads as TGCGCCAGCAGCCAAGATAGTGGGGTGCGGGCCTACGGGTATGGCTACACCTTC.

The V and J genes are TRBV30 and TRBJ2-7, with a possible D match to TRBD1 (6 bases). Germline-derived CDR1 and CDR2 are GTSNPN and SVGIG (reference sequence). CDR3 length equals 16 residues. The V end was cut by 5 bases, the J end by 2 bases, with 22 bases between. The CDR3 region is CAWGPLGQGIPYEQYF. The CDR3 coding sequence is TGTGCCTGGGGACCCCTGGGGCAGGGGATTCCCTACGAGCAGTACTTC.

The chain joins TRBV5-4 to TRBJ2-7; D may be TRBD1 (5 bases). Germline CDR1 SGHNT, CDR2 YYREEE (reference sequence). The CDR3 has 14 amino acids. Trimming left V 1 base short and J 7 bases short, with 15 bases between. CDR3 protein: CASSLKGRWDEQYF. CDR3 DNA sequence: TGTGCCAGCAGCTTGAAGGGGCGGTGGGATGAGCAGTACTTC.

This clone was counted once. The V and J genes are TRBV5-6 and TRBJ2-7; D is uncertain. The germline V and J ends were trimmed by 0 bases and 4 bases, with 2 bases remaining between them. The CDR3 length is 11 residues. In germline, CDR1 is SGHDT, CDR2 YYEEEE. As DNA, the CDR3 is TGTGCCAGCAGCTTGGTATACGAGCAGTACTTC. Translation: CASSLVYEQYF. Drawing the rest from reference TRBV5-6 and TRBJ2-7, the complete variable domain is DAGVTQSPTHLIKTRGQQVTLRCSPKSGHDTVSWYQQALGQGPQFIFQYYEEEERQRGNFPDRFSGHQFPNYSSELNVNALLLGDSALYLCASSLVYEQYFGPGTRLTVT.

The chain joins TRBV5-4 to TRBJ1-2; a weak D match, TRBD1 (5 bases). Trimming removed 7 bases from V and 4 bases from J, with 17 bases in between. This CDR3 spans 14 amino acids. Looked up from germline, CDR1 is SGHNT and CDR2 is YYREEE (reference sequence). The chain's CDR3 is CASSLDTGGYGYTF. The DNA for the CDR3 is TGTGCCAGCTCCTTGGACACAGGTGGCTATGGCTACACCTTC.

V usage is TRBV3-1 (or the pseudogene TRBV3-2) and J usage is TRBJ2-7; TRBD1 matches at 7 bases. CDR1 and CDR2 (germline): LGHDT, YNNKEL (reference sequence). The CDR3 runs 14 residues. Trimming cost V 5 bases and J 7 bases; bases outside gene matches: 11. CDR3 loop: CASSSEQGLWEQYF. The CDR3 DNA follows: TGTGCCAGCAGCAGTGAACAGGGGCTCTGGGAGCAGTACTTC.